This T cell receptor beta chain was captured in a study of control samples from healthy donors and cancer patients. TCRdb keeps only in-frame clones here, not all; method: immunoSEQ multiplex PCR. Of around 95,000 clones listed, approximately 86% are singletons. This clone was observed a single time. J gave up 4 bases and V 1 base, and 6 bases lay outside the gene matches. Germline V gene data show CDR1 as MNHEY and CDR2 as SVGAGI. This CDR3 contains 16 residues. What was sequenced was blood. The chain has TRBV6-5 and TRBJ2-2; the match to TRBD1 covers 7 bases. This TCR was recovered from a young man in good health. The CDR3, as DNA: TGTGCCAGCAGTTACTACCGGGACAGAGGCACCGGGGAGCTGTTTTTT. This gives the protein CASSYYRDRGTGELFF.